Below, one T cell receptor beta chain is given with its context. The target antigen is unknown. The sample is drawn from a study of a mutant IDH1 vaccine in newly diagnosed glioma. Study background: The earlier regimen, radiotherapy, temozolomide, or both, was most often both.

Noted time point: baseline, week 1 (first vaccination visit). Documented treatment: pre-vaccination baseline after standard-of-care therapy. The study enrolled donors with new WHO grade 3 or 4 IDH1-mutant, ATRX-lost astrocytomas. Study-wide results and caveats: Evidence of vaccine-induced immune responses was documented in less than 95% of patients. Pseudoprogression looked unconnected to shifts in top peripheral T cell clonotypes.

Profiling relied on immunoSEQ multiplex PCR, and the TCRdb table lists in-frame clones only, not all of them. The repertoire has around 99,000 clones, about 80% of them found once; the top ten carry around 7%. The CDR3 loop spans 14 amino acids. After removal of 4 bases from V and 0 bases from J, the junction contained 2 bases not matched to a gene. Looked up from germline, CDR1 is SGHNT and CDR2 is YENEEA. This TCR came from a man aged 40-55 years with glioma. The chain uses TRBV11-3 and TRBJ1-1, with 7 bases lining up with TRBD1. Specimen: PBMCs, collected from a glioma patient treated with radiotherapy, temozolomide or both. The CDR3 sequence: CASSSTGVNTEAFF. Here the CDR3 DNA reads TGTGCCAGCAGCTCAACAGGGGTGAACACTGAAGCTTTCTTT. Drawing the rest from reference TRBV11-3 and TRBJ1-1, the complete variable domain is EAGVVQSPRYKIIEKKQPVAFWCNPISGHNTLYWYLQNLGQGPELLIRYENEEAVDDSQLPKDRFSAERLKGVDSTLKIQPAELGDSAVYLCASSSTGVNTEAFFGQGTRLTVV.